The 2 T cell receptor beta chains listed next were all sequenced from one sample in a study of Graves' ophthalmopathy and Graves' hyperthyroidism. Amplified material comprised TCR beta CDR3 regions derived from RNA transcripts. First-round RT-PCR used HTBI primers; second-round multiplex PCR followed. TCRdb passed the multiplex PCR reads through MiXCR, listing each CDR3 protein once. The sample includes 680,000 or so distinct CDR3 sequences, over 20% of them seen just once. The source material was peripheral blood. These receptors all stem from a woman in her late teens or twenties with stable Graves' hyperthyroidism. Some clones in this sample may be carry-over from other donors' samples.

Note on this clonotype: This could be a read error, since a much larger clone is one nucleotide away. The CDR3 does not end in the conserved phenylalanine or tryptophan, so this is likely a read error. V is TRBV5-1 and J is TRBJ1-2; D possibly corresponds to TRBD1 (6 bases). This CDR3 comprises 14 residues. V was shortened by 6 bases and J by 0 bases, with 12 bases between the two germline ends. Germline CDR1 SGHRS, CDR2 YFSETQ. This CDR3 reads CASTRDTSNYGYTV. DNA for the CDR3: TGCGCCAGCACTCGGGACACCTCTAACTATGGCTACACCGTC.

At least ten counts were recorded for this clonotype. The rearrangement joins TRBV19 to TRBJ1-6, with 7 bases matching TRBD1. Looked up from germline, CDR1 is LNHDA and CDR2 is SQIVND (reference sequence). V lost 6 bases to trimming and J lost 8 bases; unmatched junction nucleotides: 10. This CDR3 has 15 amino acids. The chain's CDR3 is CASSTGTAHYSPLHF. The CDR3 DNA reads TGTGCCAGTAGCACAGGGACAGCTCATTATTCACCCCTCCACTTT.